The 26 T cell receptor beta chains given below trace back to one sample, sequenced in a study of STAT5B mutations in CD4+ large granular lymphocyte leukemia. Profiling relied on immunoSEQ multiplex PCR, and the TCRdb table lists in-frame clones only, not all of them. Found here are about 30,000 clones, around 80% of them singletons; the top ten hold around 2.3%. Sequencing input: CD4+ T cells from blood buffy coats. These receptors were collected from a human donor in good health.

The count of this clone is one. The chain has TRBV6-5 and TRBJ1-1; perhaps TRBD1 as D (5 bases). Germline assignment: CDR1 MNHEY and CDR2 SVGAGI. The CDR3 contains 14 residues. Trimming cost V 6 bases and J 5 bases, with 16 bases left between them. The CDR3 DNA is TGTGCCAGCAGACCGGACACCAGAAGGACTGAAGCTTTCTTT. Amino acids: CASRPDTRRTEAFF.

This chain connects TRBV7-2 to TRBJ1-5; perhaps TRBD1 as D (6 bases). The CDR3 is 14 amino acids. V was trimmed by 3 bases and J by 4 bases, leaving 10 bases between them. Germline CDR1 reads SGHTA; CDR2 reads FQGNSA. In DNA form, the CDR3 reads TGTGCCAGCAGCTTTGGGGGGCAAAATCAGCCCCAGCATTTT. Amino acid sequence: CASSFGGQNQPQHF.

The chain recombines TRBV6-5 with TRBJ2-1; either TRBD1 or TRBD2 may supply D (5 bases each). The V end lost 8 bases, the J end lost 0 bases, and 14 bases lay between the germline ends. CDR1 is MNHEY, CDR2 SVGAGI, per germline. The CDR3 length is 15 residues. CDR3 protein: CASSVGASSYNEQFF. The CDR3 DNA reads as TGTGCCAGCTCGGTCGGGGCGAGCTCCTACAATGAGCAGTTCTTC.

The chain is built from TRBV29-1 and TRBJ1-1, with 8 bases that match TRBD1. This CDR3 has 12 amino acids. Germline V gives CDR1 SQVTM, CDR2 ANQGSEA. Trimming at V came to 7 bases and at J to 2 bases, leaving 3 bases not matched to a gene. CDR3 coding DNA: TGCAGCGCAGACAGGGGAAACACTGAAGCTTTCTTT. Its translation is CSADRGNTEAFF.

V usage is TRBV28 and J usage is TRBJ1-5; a weak D match, TRBD1 (5 bases). V gave up 3 bases and J gave up 2 bases, with 17 bases separating them. The CDR3 is made up of 17 amino acids. Germline values: CDR1 MDHEN, CDR2 SYDVKM. CDR3 amino acids: CASSLGRLTGRNQPQHF. DNA of the CDR3: TGTGCCAGCAGTTTGGGACGCCTGACGGGCCGCAATCAGCCCCAGCATTTT.

The chain combines TRBV9 with TRBJ2-6; D perhaps matches TRBD2 (7 bases). Trimming left V 5 bases short and J 0 bases short, with 15 bases between. The germline V gene has CDR1 SGDLS and CDR2 YYNGEE. The CDR3 extends over 17 amino acids. The DNA for the CDR3 is TGTGCCAGCAGGGCCGGGGGGCTTCACTCTGGGGCCAACGTCCTGACTTTC. Its protein is CASRAGGLHSGANVLTF. The whole variable domain, remainder taken from reference TRBV9 and TRBJ2-6, is DSGVTQTPKHLITATGQRVTLRCSPRSGDLSVYWYQQSLDQGLQFLIQYYNGEERAKGNILERFSAQQFPDLHSELNLSSLELGDSALYFCASRAGGLHSGANVLTFGAGSRLTVL.

This clone came up once. This sequence joins TRBV21-1 and TRBJ2-1; TRBD2, as called in the table, went unchecked against the DNA. TRBV21-1 is termed a pseudogene. The CDR3 is 15 amino acids. CDR3 coding DNA: TGTGCCAGCGGACGACGGGAGGACTACTACAATGAGCAGTTCTTC. Its protein product is CASGRREDYYNEQFF.

The chain uses TRBV5-6 and TRBJ1-2; the match to TRBD1 covers 8 bases. V was pared by 0 bases and J by 4 bases, with 5 bases of the junction left unmatched. The length of the CDR3 is 15 residues. CDR1 and CDR2 (germline): SGHDT, YYEEEE. This CDR3 is CASSLGGQGAYGYTF. The CDR3 nucleotides are TGTGCCAGCAGCTTGGGTGGGCAGGGGGCCTATGGCTACACCTTC.

The J gene is TRBJ1-1, the V gene TRBV5-1; 9 bases map to TRBD1. In germline, CDR1 is SGHRS, CDR2 YFSETQ. CDR3 length: 15 residues. The V segment lost 4 bases and the J segment 4 bases; nucleotides outside the gene matches: 8. CDR3 bases: TGCGCCAGCAGCCCTGGCGGGACAGGGAGCACTGAAGCTTTCTTT. Protein: CASSPGGTGSTEAFF.

Written as DNA, the CDR3 is TGTGCCAGCAGTTATAACCGGTGGAGCTCCTACGAGCAGTACTTC. This encodes CASSYNRWSSYEQYF. The chain couples TRBV6-5 to TRBJ2-7; no definite D call. Per germline, CDR1 MNHEY and CDR2 SVGAGI. Trimming left V 3 bases short and J 0 bases short, with 12 bases between. The CDR3 length is 15 residues.

This clone was recorded a few times. V is TRBV5-4 and J is TRBJ2-5; 14 bases fit TRBD2. The CDR3 is made up of 15 amino acids. Per germline, CDR1 SGHNT and CDR2 YYREEE (reference sequence). V was clipped by 7 bases and J by 5 bases; unmatched bases: 7. CDR3 nucleotide sequence: TGTGCCAGCCAGACTAGCGGGAGGGCCCGGGAGACCCAGTACTTC. The encoded protein is CASQTSGRARETQYF.

The rearrangement joins TRBV15 to TRBJ2-7, with 9 bases fitting TRBD2. Trimming took 9 bases from V and 2 from J; bases not matched to a gene: 8. Germline V CDR1 and CDR2: LNHNV, YYDKDF (reference sequence). This CDR3 spans 14 amino acids. CDR3 DNA: TGTGCCACAAGTGGCGCGGGAGGGGCCTACGAGCAGTACTTC. This encodes CATSGAGGAYEQYF.

The chain recombines TRBV30 with TRBJ1-4, with unresolved D. The germline V gene encodes CDR1 GTSNPN and CDR2 SVGIG (reference sequence). Trimming removed 4 bases from V and 4 bases from J, with 10 bases in between. The CDR3 runs 13 residues. CDR3: CAWMPGYNEKLFF. In DNA form, the CDR3 reads TGTGCCTGGATGCCGGGGTATAATGAAAAACTGTTTTTT. Looking up the rest from reference TRBV30 and TRBJ1-4 gives the full variable domain: SQTIHQWPATLVQPVGSPLSLECTVEGTSNPNLYWYRQAAGRGLQLLFYSVGIGQISSEVPQNLSASRPQDRQFILSSKKLLLSDSGFYLCAWMPGYNEKLFFGSGTQLSVL.

The chain links TRBV30 to TRBJ2-7; 10 nucleotides match TRBD2. Trimming at V came to 4 bases and at J to 2 bases, leaving 2 bases not matched to a gene. CDR1 and CDR2 (germline): GTSNPN, SVGIG (reference sequence). The CDR3 has 13 amino acids. For the CDR3, the DNA is TGTGCCTGGAATAGCGGGGGGACCTACGAGCAGTACTTC. It specifies CAWNSGGTYEQYF. Drawing the rest from reference TRBV30 and TRBJ2-7, the complete variable domain is SQTIHQWPATLVQPVGSPLSLECTVEGTSNPNLYWYRQAAGRGLQLLFYSVGIGQISSEVPQNLSASRPQDRQFILSSKKLLLSDSGFYLCAWNSGGTYEQYFGPGTRLTVT.

This clone showed up just once. The genes are TRBV5-8 and TRBJ1-2; D gene uncertain. V was cut by 0 bases and J by 3 bases, with 15 bases left in between. In germline, CDR1 is SGHTS, CDR2 YDEGEE. The CDR3 consists of 16 residues. This CDR3 is CASSLGGAAWDYGYTF. CDR3 sequence (DNA): TGTGCCAGCAGCTTGGGCGGTGCGGCTTGGGACTATGGCTACACCTTC.

This chain connects TRBV19 to TRBJ1-2, with D possibly matching TRBD1 (6 bases). Germline loops: CDR1 LNHDA, CDR2 SQIVND (reference sequence). The CDR3 has 15 residues. Trimming removed 5 bases from V and 7 bases from J, with 20 bases in between. The CDR3 DNA follows: TGTGCCAGTAGTGCTATTGGGGGCCTCCGGTCTGGCTACACCTTC. It yields the protein CASSAIGGLRSGYTF.

The chain uses TRBV5-6 and TRBJ2-7; unclear D gene. Germline CDR1 SGHDT, CDR2 YYEEEE. The CDR3 has 12 amino acids. V was clipped by 4 bases and J by 6 bases, with 11 bases between them. For the CDR3, the DNA is TGTGCCAGCAGCCCCCACCCCGGCGAGCAGTACTTC. It is translated as CASSPHPGEQYF.

The chain recombines TRBV6-5 with TRBJ2-2; D not certain. The CDR3 extends over 14 amino acids. Germline assignment: CDR1 MNHEY and CDR2 SVGAGI. The V end was cut by 2 bases, the J end by 1 base, with 5 bases between. The CDR3 region is CASSYKRNTGELFF. The CDR3 nucleotides are TGTGCCAGCAGTTACAAACGGAACACCGGGGAGCTGTTTTTT.

This clone was counted between two and nine times. The chain couples TRBV7-9 to TRBJ1-6; D is unresolved. The CDR3 runs to 16 residues. Germline loops: CDR1 SEHNR, CDR2 FQNEAQ (reference sequence). Trimming took off 5 bases at V and 6 bases at J, with 17 bases between the two ends. The chain's CDR3 is CASSVFFGGVNSPLHF. The CDR3 nucleotides read TGTGCCAGCAGCGTCTTCTTCGGTGGGGTTAATTCACCCCTCCACTTT.

The rearrangement joins TRBV15 to TRBJ1-3; D not certain. CDR1 and CDR2 (germline): LNHNV, YYDKDF (reference sequence). The ends were cut back, 0 bases at V and 1 base at J, with 7 bases in the middle. There are 15 residues in the CDR3. In DNA, the CDR3 is TGTGCCACCAGCAGAGATTTGGGATCTGGAAACACCATATATTTT. Residues: CATSRDLGSGNTIYF.

This chain joins TRBV6-1 and TRBJ2-2; 12 bases line up with TRBD1. V lost 6 bases, J lost 4 bases, and 3 bases stayed unmatched. This CDR3 is built from 15 residues. CDR1 is MNHNS and CDR2 is SASEGT in the germline V gene. The CDR3 is CASRGQGASTGELFF. DNA for the CDR3: TGTGCCAGCAGGGGACAGGGGGCGAGCACCGGGGAGCTGTTTTTT.

This chain uses TRBV2 with TRBJ1-5; D remains unclear. The CDR3 contains 14 residues. V was shortened by 3 bases and J by 4 bases, with 10 bases between the two germline ends. Germline V gene lookup returns CDR1 SNHLY and CDR2 FYNNEI. CDR3 sequence: CASSEGNINQPQHF. The CDR3 nucleotides are TGTGCCAGCAGTGAGGGAAATATTAATCAGCCCCAGCATTTT.

This sequence joins TRBV27 and TRBJ1-3; D gene ambiguous. Germline assignment: CDR1 MNHEY and CDR2 SMNVEV (reference sequence). V lost 2 bases and J 0 bases, leaving 5 bases between the germline ends. The CDR3 has 14 residues. CDR3 nucleotides: TGTGCCAGCAGTTTAAAGTTCTCTGGAAACACCATATATTTT. Translation gives CASSLKFSGNTIYF.

This rearrangement joins TRBV7-6 to TRBJ2-7; D gene uncertain. The length of the CDR3 is 15 residues. Between the trimmed V and J ends, which lost 5 bases and 1 base, there was a span of 15 bases. The germline V gene encodes CDR1 SGHVS and CDR2 FNYEAQ. The CDR3 loop reads CASSPRPDKSYEQYF. The CDR3 bases are TGTGCCAGCAGCCCGCGACCCGACAAGTCCTACGAGCAGTACTTC.

The V and J genes are TRBV29-1 and TRBJ2-5; 8 bases match TRBD1. V gave up 4 bases and J gave up 4 bases; unmatched junction bases: 2. Germline CDR1 and CDR2: SQVTM and ANQGSEA. This CDR3 region has 12 residues. CDR3 in DNA: TGCAGCGTTGCAGGACAGGGAGAGACCCAGTACTTC. It specifies CSVAGQGETQYF. The complete variable domain, with remaining parts taken from reference TRBV29-1 and TRBJ2-5, reads SAVISQKPSRDICQRGTSLTIQCQVDSQVTMMFWYRQQPGQSLTLIATANQGSEATYESGFVIDKFPISRPNLTFSTLTVSNMSPEDSSIYLCSVAGQGETQYFGPGTRLLVL.

CDR3 sequence reads: CASSFNGQYNSPLHF. The CDR3 bases are TGTGCCAGCAGTTTTAATGGACAGTATAATTCACCCCTCCACTTT. This sequence joins TRBV28 and TRBJ1-6; tentative D call: TRBD1 (6 bases). Germline assignment: CDR1 MDHEN and CDR2 SYDVKM. V was clipped by 3 bases and J by 4 bases, with 10 bases between them. CDR3 size: 15 residues.